This entry is about one T cell receptor beta chain. The entry originates in a study of blood T cell repertoires in COVID-19. Study in general: Both acute and convalescent COVID-19 samples were obtained from the United States, Italy and Spain.

Measured with immunoSEQ multiplex PCR; TCRdb has only the in-frame clones, and not every one. This sample carries fewer than 150,000 clones, 84% of them seen once, and the ten largest clones take 3% to 4.5%. The germline V gene has CDR1 LGHDT and CDR2 YNNKEL (reference sequence). The CDR3 length is 15 residues. V lost 0 bases to trimming and J lost 10 bases; unmatched junction nucleotides: 7. The chain employs TRBV3-1 (or the pseudogene TRBV3-2) and TRBJ2-1; 9 nucleotides align to TRBD2. The clonotype comes from a man between 45 and 60 years old in a cohort exposed to, infected with or recovered from COVID-19 (not recorded which). Sequencing was done on a sample of PBMCs or T cells enriched from blood (not recorded which). CDR3 protein: CASSQDSGRSEEQFF. Here the CDR3 DNA reads TGTGCCAGCAGCCAAGACAGCGGGAGGAGCGAGGAGCAGTTCTTC.